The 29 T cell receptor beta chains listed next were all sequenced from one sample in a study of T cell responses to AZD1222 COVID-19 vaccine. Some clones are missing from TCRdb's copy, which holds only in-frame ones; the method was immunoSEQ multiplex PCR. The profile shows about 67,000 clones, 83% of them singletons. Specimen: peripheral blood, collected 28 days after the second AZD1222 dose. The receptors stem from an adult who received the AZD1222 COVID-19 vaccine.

The CDR3: CASSYWGNIQYF. The DNA of the CDR3 is TGTGCCAGCAGTTATTGGGGAAACATTCAGTACTTC. The chain is built from TRBV6-2 or TRBV6-3 and TRBJ2-4; no firm D call. This CDR3 comprises 12 residues. Deletions cut 3 bases from V and 6 bases from J, with 6 bases between. Germline CDR1 MNHEY, CDR2 SVGEGT.

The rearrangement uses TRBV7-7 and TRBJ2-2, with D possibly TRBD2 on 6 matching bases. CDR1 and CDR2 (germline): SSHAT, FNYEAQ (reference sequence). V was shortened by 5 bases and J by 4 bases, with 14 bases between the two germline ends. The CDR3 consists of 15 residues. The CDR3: CASSPDGGGTGELFF. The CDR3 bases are TGTGCCAGCAGCCCAGACGGGGGAGGCACCGGGGAGCTGTTTTTT.

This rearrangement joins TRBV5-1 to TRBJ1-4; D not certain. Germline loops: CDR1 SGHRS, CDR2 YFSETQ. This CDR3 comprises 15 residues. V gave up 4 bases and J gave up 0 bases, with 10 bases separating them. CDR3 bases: TGCGCCAGCAGCCGTCAAGGCGCAACTAATGAAAAACTGTTTTTT. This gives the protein CASSRQGATNEKLFF.

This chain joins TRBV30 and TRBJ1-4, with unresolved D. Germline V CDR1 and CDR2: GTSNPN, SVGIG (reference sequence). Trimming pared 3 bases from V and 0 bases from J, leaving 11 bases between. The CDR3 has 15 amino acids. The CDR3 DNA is TGTGCCTGGAGCCCAGAGACTACAACTAATGAAAAACTGTTTTTT. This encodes CAWSPETTTNEKLFF.

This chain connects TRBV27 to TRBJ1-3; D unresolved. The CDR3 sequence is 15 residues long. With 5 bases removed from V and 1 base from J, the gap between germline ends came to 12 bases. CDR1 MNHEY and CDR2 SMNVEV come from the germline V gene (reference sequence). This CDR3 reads CASSPQRGSGNTIYF. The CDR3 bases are TGTGCCAGCAGTCCCCAAAGAGGGTCTGGAAACACCATATATTTT.

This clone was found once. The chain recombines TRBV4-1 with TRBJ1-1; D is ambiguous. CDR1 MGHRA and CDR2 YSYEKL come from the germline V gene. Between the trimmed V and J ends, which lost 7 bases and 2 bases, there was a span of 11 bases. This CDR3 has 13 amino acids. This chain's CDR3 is CASTPGPNTEAFF. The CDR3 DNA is TGCGCCAGCACGCCGGGCCCCAACACTGAAGCTTTCTTT.

CDR3 nucleotides: TGTGCCAGCAGTCGCCCATTGGCCCCCAATGAGCAGTTCTTC. Its protein is CASSRPLAPNEQFF. The rearrangement joins TRBV27 to TRBJ2-1; D gene ambiguous. Germline values: CDR1 MNHEY, CDR2 SMNVEV (reference sequence). The ends were cut back, 5 bases at V and 6 bases at J, with 14 bases in the middle. This CDR3 comprises 14 residues.

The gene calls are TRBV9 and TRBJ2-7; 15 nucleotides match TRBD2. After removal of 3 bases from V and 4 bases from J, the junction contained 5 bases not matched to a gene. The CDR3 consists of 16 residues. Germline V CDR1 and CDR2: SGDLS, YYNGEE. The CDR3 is CASSAKGTSGGYEQYF. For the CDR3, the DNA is TGTGCCAGCAGCGCCAAGGGGACTAGCGGGGGGTACGAGCAGTACTTC. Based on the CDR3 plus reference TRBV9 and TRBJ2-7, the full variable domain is DSGVTQTPKHLITATGQRVTLRCSPRSGDLSVYWYQQSLDQGLQFLIQYYNGEERAKGNILERFSAQQFPDLHSELNLSSLELGDSALYFCASSAKGTSGGYEQYFGPGTRLTVT.

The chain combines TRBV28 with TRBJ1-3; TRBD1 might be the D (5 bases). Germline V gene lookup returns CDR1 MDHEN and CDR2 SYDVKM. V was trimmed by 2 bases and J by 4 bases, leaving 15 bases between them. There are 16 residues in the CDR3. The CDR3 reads CASSLRIWGRGNTIYF. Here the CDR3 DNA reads TGTGCCAGCAGTTTAAGAATCTGGGGGAGAGGAAACACCATATATTTT.

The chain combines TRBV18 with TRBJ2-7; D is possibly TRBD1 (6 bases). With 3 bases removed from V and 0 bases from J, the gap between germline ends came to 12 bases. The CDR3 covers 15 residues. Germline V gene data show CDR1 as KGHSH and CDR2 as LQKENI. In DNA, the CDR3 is TGTGCCAGCTCACCTCAGGGACAACGCTCCTACGAGCAGTACTTC. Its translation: CASSPQGQRSYEQYF.

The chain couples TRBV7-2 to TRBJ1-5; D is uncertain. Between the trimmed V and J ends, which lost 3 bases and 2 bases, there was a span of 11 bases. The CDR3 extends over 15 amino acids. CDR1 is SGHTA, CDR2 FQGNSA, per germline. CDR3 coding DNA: TGTGCCAGCAGCTTGGAGTCCAGGCGCAATCAGCCCCAGCATTTT. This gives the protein CASSLESRRNQPQHF.

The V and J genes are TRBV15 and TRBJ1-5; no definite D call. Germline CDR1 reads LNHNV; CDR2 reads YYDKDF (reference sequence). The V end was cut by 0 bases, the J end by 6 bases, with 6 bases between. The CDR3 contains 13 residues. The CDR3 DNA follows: TGTGCCACCAGCAGAGATGTTGGTCAGCCCCAGCATTTT. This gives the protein CATSRDVGQPQHF.

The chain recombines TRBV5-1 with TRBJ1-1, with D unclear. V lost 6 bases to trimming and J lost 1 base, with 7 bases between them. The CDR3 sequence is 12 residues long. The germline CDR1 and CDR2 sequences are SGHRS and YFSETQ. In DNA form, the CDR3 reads TGCGCCAGCAAGTGGTCGAACACTGAAGCTTTCTTT. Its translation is CASKWSNTEAFF.

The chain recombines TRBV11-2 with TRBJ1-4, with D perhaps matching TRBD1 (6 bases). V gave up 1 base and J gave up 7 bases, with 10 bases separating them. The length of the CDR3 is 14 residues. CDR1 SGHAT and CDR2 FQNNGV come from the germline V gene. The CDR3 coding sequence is TGTGCCAGCAGCTTAGGGGGGGGCGGTGAAAAACTGTTTTTT. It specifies CASSLGGGGEKLFF.

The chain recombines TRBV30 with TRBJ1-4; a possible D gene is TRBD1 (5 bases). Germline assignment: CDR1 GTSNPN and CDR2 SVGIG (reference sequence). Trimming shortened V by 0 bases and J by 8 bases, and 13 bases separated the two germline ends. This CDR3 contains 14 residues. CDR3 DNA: TGTGCCTGGAGTGTAGGTTGGGGGTCGGAAAAACTGTTTTTT. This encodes CAWSVGWGSEKLFF.

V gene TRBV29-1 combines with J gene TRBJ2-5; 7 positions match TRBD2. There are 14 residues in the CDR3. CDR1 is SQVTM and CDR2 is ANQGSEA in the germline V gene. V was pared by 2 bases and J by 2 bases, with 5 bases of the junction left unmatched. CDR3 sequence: CSVERAGKQETQYF. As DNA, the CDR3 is TGCAGCGTTGAAAGAGCGGGGAAGCAAGAGACCCAGTACTTC.

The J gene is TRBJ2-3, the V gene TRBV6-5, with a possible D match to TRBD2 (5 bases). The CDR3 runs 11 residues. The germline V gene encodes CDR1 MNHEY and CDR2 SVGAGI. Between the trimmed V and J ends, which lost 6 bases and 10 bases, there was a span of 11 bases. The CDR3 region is CASSHSSSQYF. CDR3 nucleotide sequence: TGTGCCAGCAGCCACTCTAGCTCGCAGTATTTT.

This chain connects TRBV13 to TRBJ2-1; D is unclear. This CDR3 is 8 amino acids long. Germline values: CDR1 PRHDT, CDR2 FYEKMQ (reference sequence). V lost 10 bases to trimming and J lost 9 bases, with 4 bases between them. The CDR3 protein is CAISEQFF. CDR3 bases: TGTGCCATCTCTGAGCAGTTCTTC. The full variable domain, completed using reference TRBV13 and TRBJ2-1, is AAGVIQSPRHLIKEKRETATLKCYPIPRHDTVYWYQQGPGQDPQFLISFYEKMQSDKGSIPDRFSAQQFSDYHSELNMSSLELGDSALYFCAISEQFFGPGTRLTVL.

This CDR3 is CASSDPGASYNEQFF. The CDR3 DNA reads TGTGCCAGCAGCGATCCAGGGGCCTCCTACAATGAGCAGTTCTTC. The chain is built from TRBV5-4 and TRBJ2-1; possibly TRBD1 for D (6 bases). The CDR3 spans 15 residues. V was shortened by 4 bases and J by 0 bases, with 11 bases between the two germline ends. Germline CDR1 is SGHNT and CDR2 is YYREEE (reference sequence). The full variable domain, with the rest looked up from reference TRBV5-4 and TRBJ2-1, is ETGVTQSPTHLIKTRGQQVTLRCSSQSGHNTVSWYQQALGQGPQFIFQYYREEENGRGNFPPRFSGLQFPNYSSELNVNALELDDSALYLCASSDPGASYNEQFFGPGTRLTVL.

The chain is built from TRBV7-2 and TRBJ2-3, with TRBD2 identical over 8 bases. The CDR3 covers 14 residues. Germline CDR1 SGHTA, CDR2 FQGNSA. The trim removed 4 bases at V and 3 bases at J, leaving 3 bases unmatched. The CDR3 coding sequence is TGTGCCAGCAGCTCGGGGGGGGGTACAGATACGCAGTATTTT. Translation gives CASSSGGGTDTQYF.

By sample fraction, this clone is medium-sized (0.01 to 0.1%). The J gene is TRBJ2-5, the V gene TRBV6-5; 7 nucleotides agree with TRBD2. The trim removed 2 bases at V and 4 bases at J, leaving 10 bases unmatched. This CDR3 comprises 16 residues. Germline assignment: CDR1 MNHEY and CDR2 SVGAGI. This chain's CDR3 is CASSYTAGTGRETQYF. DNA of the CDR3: TGTGCCAGCAGTTACACAGCGGGGACTGGGAGAGAGACCCAGTACTTC.

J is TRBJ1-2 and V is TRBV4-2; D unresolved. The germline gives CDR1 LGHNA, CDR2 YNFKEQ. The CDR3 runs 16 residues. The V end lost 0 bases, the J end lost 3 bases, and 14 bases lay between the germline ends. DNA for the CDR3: TGTGCCAGCAGCCAAGACCAATACCGGGTCGACTATGGCTACACCTTC. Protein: CASSQDQYRVDYGYTF.

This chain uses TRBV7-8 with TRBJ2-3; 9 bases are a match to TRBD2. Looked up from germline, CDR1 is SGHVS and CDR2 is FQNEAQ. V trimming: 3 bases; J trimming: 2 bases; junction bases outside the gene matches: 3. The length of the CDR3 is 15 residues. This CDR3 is CASSLVAGATDTQYF. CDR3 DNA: TGTGCCAGCAGCTTGGTAGCGGGGGCCACAGATACGCAGTATTTT.

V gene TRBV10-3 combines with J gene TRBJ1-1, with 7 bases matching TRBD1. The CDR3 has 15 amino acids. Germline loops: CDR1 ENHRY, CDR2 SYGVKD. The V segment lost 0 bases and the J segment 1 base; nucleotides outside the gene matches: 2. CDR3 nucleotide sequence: TGTGCCATCAGTGAGTCGGGACAGAGGAACACTGAAGCTTTCTTT. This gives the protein CAISESGQRNTEAFF.

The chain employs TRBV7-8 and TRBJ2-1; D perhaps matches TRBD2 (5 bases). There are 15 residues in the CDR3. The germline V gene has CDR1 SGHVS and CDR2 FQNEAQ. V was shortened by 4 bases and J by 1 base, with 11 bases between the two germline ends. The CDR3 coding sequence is TGTGCCAGCAGCTCAGGACTTAATTCCTACAATGAGCAGTTCTTC. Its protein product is CASSSGLNSYNEQFF.

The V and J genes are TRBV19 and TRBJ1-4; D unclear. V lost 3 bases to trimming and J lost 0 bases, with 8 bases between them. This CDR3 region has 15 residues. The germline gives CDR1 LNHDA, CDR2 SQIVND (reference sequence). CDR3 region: CASSMSSATNEKLFF. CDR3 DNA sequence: TGTGCCAGTAGTATGTCGAGTGCAACTAATGAAAAACTGTTTTTT.

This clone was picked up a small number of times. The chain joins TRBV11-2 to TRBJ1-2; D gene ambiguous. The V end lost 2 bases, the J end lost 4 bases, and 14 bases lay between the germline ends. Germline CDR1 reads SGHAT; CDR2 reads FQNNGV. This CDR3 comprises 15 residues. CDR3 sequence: CASSLYTRTSYGYTF. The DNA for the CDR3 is TGTGCCAGCAGCTTATATACCCGAACTAGCTATGGCTACACCTTC.

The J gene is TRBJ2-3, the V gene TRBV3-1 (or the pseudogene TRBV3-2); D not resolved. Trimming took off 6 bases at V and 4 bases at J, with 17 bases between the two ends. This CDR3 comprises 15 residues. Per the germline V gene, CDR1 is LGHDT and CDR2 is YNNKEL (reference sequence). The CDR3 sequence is CASSSDVQDADTQYF. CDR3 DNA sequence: TGTGCCAGCAGTTCCGACGTCCAGGATGCAGATACGCAGTATTTT.

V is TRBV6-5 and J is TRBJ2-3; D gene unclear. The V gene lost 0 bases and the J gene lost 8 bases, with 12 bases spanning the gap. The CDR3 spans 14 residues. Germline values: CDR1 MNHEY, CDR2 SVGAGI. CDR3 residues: CASSYSNSGVTQYF. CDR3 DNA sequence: TGTGCCAGCAGTTACTCCAACAGTGGGGTTACGCAGTATTTT.